The rows below give T cell receptor beta chains drawn from one sample of a study of blood T cell repertoires in COVID-19. Clones were sequenced by immunoSEQ multiplex PCR, and TCRdb holds only the in-frame ones, with some missing. The sample shows about 150,000 clones, 75% to 80% of them seen only once. The sample comprised peripheral blood. Every receptor here comes from a man older than 75 with acute or convalescent COVID-19. Both conserved end residues are part of each CDR3. Each record gives: clone size, V gene, J gene, D gene, CDR3 DNA, CDR3 protein. A D gene is named only where the DNA matches it firmly. Expanded clones get a size class; other rows say once, few or many, or leave the size out.

size: once; V: TRBV28; J: TRBJ2-3; D: TRBD2; DNA: TGTGCCAGCAGTTTTGACCTAGCGGGGGTTTGGGATACGCAGTATTTT; CDR3: CASSFDLAGVWDTQYF
size: .; V: TRBV25-1; J: TRBJ1-1; D: TRBD1; DNA: TGTGCCAGCAGTGAAATCTCCGGGACAGGGGTTCATGACACTGAAGCTTTCTTT; CDR3: CASSEISGTGVHDTEAFF
size: few; V: TRBV12-3/TRBV12-4; J: TRBJ1-2; D: .; DNA: TGTGCCAGCAGTTTATATCGAGGTACCGGCTACACCTTC; CDR3: CASSLYRGTGYTF
size: many; V: TRBV7-8; J: TRBJ2-7; D: .; DNA: TGTGCCAGCAGCTTACAGGGTGCCCACGAGCAGTACTTC; CDR3: CASSLQGAHEQYF
size: .; V: TRBV6-5; J: TRBJ1-4; D: TRBD1; DNA: TGTGCCAGCAGTCGACTACAGGGGGCGGATGAAAAACTGTTTTTT; CDR3: CASSRLQGADEKLFF
size: .; V: TRBV18; J: TRBJ1-1; D: .; DNA: TGTGCCAGCTCACCACAGCGGACCCTTGAAGCTTTCTTT; CDR3: CASSPQRTLEAFF
size: .; V: TRBV11-2; J: TRBJ2-7; D: .; DNA: TGTGCCAGCAGCTTAGATCTTGACAGGTATTGGATCGAGCAGTACTTC; CDR3: CASSLDLDRYWIEQYF
size: .; V: TRBV7-6; J: TRBJ2-7; D: .; DNA: TGTGCCAGCAGCGATGACATCTACGAGCAGTACTTC; CDR3: CASSDDIYEQYF
size: .; V: TRBV7-2; J: TRBJ2-5; D: .; DNA: TGTGCCAGCAGTCCGCAGGGAATCCAAGAGACCCAGTACTTC; CDR3: CASSPQGIQETQYF
size: .; V: TRBV7-2; J: TRBJ2-3; D: .; DNA: TGTGCCAGCAGCTTAGGTCCGTTCACAGATACGCAGTATTTT; CDR3: CASSLGPFTDTQYF
size: .; V: TRBV28; J: TRBJ2-5; D: TRBD1; DNA: TGTGCCAGCAGTCGGGACAGGGGGCCAGAGACCCAGTACTTC; CDR3: CASSRDRGPETQYF
size: .; V: TRBV14; J: TRBJ2-7; D: .; DNA: TGTGCCAGCAGCCCCGGACCGGGGTTAAGGGAGCAGTACTTC; CDR3: CASSPGPGLREQYF
size: .; V: TRBV2; J: TRBJ1-6; D: .; DNA: TGTGCCAGCAGTCCACAGGGTTCACCCCTCCACTTT; CDR3: CASSPQGSPLHF
size: .; V: TRBV14; J: TRBJ1-2; D: .; DNA: TGTGCCAGCAGCCAAGGGACAAGCAGGGGATCGAGCTACACCTTC; CDR3: CASSQGTSRGSSYTF
size: .; V: TRBV2; J: TRBJ2-3; D: TRBD1; DNA: TGTGCCAGCAGCGGGGACAGGGGGACAGATACGCAGTATTTT; CDR3: CASSGDRGTDTQYF
size: .; V: TRBV6-5; J: TRBJ2-5; D: .; DNA: TGTGCCAGCAGTAACAGGGATTTGTCCCAGTACTTC; CDR3: CASSNRDLSQYF
size: .; V: TRBV5-4; J: TRBJ2-1; D: TRBD1; DNA: TGTGCCAGCAGCCCCGACAGGGGATGGTTTCAGTTCTTC; CDR3: CASSPDRGWFQFF
size: few; V: TRBV29-1; J: TRBJ1-2; D: TRBD1; DNA: TGCAGCGGGGGGACAGACTATGGCTACACCTTC; CDR3: CSGGTDYGYTF
size: .; V: TRBV2; J: TRBJ1-1; D: .; DNA: TGTGCCAGCAGTGAAGGACAGGCCTCCCGGGCTTTCTTT; CDR3: CASSEGQASRAFF
size: few; V: TRBV11-2; J: TRBJ2-2; D: TRBD1; DNA: TGTGCCAGCAGCTTTGTGACAGGGGGCACCGGGGAGCTGTTTTTT; CDR3: CASSFVTGGTGELFF
size: .; V: TRBV11-2; J: TRBJ2-1; D: TRBD2; DNA: TGTGCCAGCTCCACCACAAGCGGGGGGGCGGGGAATGAGCAGTTCTTC; CDR3: CASSTTSGGAGNEQFF
size: once; V: TRBV7-2; J: TRBJ2-1; D: TRBD1; DNA: TGTGCCAGCAGCCCTCAACCAGGGGGCAAAGGCAATGAGCAGTTCTTC; CDR3: CASSPQPGGKGNEQFF
size: once; V: TRBV5-1; J: TRBJ1-1; D: .; DNA: TGCGCCAGCAGCTCCTGGACGGGAATGAACACTGAAGCTTTCTTT; CDR3: CASSSWTGMNTEAFF
size: .; V: TRBV5-5; J: TRBJ2-2; D: TRBD2; DNA: TGTGCCAGCAGCTTGGGGGTAGCGGGGGTGAGCACCGGGGAGCTGTTTTTT; CDR3: CASSLGVAGVSTGELFF
size: .; V: TRBV7-6; J: TRBJ2-3; D: .; DNA: TGTGCCAGCAGCCCCCCTTTCGATACGCAGTATTTT; CDR3: CASSPPFDTQYF
size: .; V: TRBV6-2/TRBV6-3; J: TRBJ2-3; D: TRBD1; DNA: TGTGCCAGCAGTACCGGACAGGGGCTAACAGATACGCAGTATTTT; CDR3: CASSTGQGLTDTQYF
size: .; V: TRBV4-2; J: TRBJ2-3; D: TRBD2; DNA: TGTGCCAGCAGCCAAGATCTGGGGGGACTAGCGGGGCCGACGGCAGATACGCAGTATTTT; CDR3: CASSQDLGGLAGPTADTQYF
size: .; V: TRBV21-1; J: TRBJ1-2; D: .; DNA: TGTGCCAGCAAGAAGGGACAGGGAGCCTGCCATTCCTACACCTTC; CDR3: CASKKGQGACHSYTF
size: .; V: TRBV19; J: TRBJ1-6; D: TRBD1; DNA: TGTGCCAGTAGTAGGACAGGGGAGAATTCACCCCTCCACTTT; CDR3: CASSRTGENSPLHF